This TCR beta chain was retrieved from a study of shared clonotypes between healthy human individuals (dated by TCRdb to the early 2020s). About the investigation overall: The cohort included three men and two women between 18 and 49 years of age. Blood TCR repertoires of roughly 5 healthy adults were deeply sequenced to estimate repertoire size and the extent of clonotype sharing between individuals. Per donor, leukapheresis produced somewhere between about 0.94 and 9 billion PBMCs. Per donor, three plates each were used for CD4 naive and CD4 memory, two for CD8 naive, and one for CD8 memory. To increase sequencing depth and limit assay-specific biases, different laboratories used diverse techniques to prepare libraries and sequence TCR repertoires. Study-wide findings and limitations: Compared with non-shared clonotypes, clonotypes shared by all four sorted-subset donors had higher generation probabilities. Even with the large sequencing depth, rarefaction of the sorted-subset datasets indicated that sequencing was incomplete. Across a handful of donors, roughly 5% of naive CD4, roughly 3.5% of naive CD8, 2% to 2.5% of memory CD4, and roughly 0.4% of memory CD8 clonotypes were shared. Pairwise subsampling indicated that sequencing depth was expected to affect the degree of clonotype sharing among donors. Naive subsets generally had larger estimated clonotype richness than memory subsets did. The small number of donors limited the genetic and exposure-history diversity represented. Sampling was limited to blood, and TCR repertoires in tissue likely differ from TCR repertoires in blood.

TCR CDR3 regions were amplified from genomic DNA by multiplex PCR using the deep immunoSEQ assay. Extracted genomic DNA from each cell subset was distributed evenly across all wells of several immunoSEQ 96-well plates, and each plate was treated as a replicate. For sorted subsets, each replicate PCR was loaded with around 220 ng genomic DNA, equivalent to about 30,000 T cell genomes. The purified libraries were quantified using a Qubit 3.0 fluorometer, sized with a Bioanalyzer 2100, and then quantified again using the KAPA Library Quantification kit. Every immunoSEQ 96-well plate was sequenced on a dedicated single-read 150-cycle Illumina NextSeq 550 flow cell. The authors' pipeline ran thus. Because the immunoSEQ output included only junctional sequences and no quality scores, the filtering could not be the same as the filtering used for full-length reads. To assign V/J genes and CDR3, sequences were annotated using PyIR, a Python wrapper for IgBLAST v1.9, with IMGT germline references. Reads were filtered out if the reads had weak V/J assignments (E-value above 1e-6), no CDR3, stop codons, out-of-frame junctions, or ambiguous translated residues. A V3J clonotype was defined by an identical inferred V gene, J gene, and CDR3 amino acid sequence. Percentage overlap between repertoires was computed as shared unique clonotypes divided by the size of the smaller repertoire. Repertoire richness was assessed with RTK rarefaction, the Chao1 estimator, and Recon v2.1 estimates of unobserved clonotypes. Generation probabilities were computed with OLGA for all TCRbeta clonotypes obtained by the gDNA method from several donors. What TCRdb holds here is the immuneACCESS table cut down to in-frame rearrangements. Part of the clones is not present; checked against another copy, under half of the missing clones reflect an unresolved V gene, and the others are unexplained. V and J calls and clone size are as listed in that table; D and trimming were resolved from the DNA. This sample comprises about 1.1 million clones, about 72% of them detected only once. The ten biggest clones cover almost 0.9% of the sample.

Healthy HIV-negative adults with no recently reported acute infections or vaccinations were included as donors. Only Caucasian adults living in Nashville, Tennessee, USA were represented among the donors. CD4+ T cells were enriched through magnetic negative selection, after which naive cells were positively selected on CD45RA and the remaining negative fraction served as the memory subset. Blood was collected by leukapheresis, and PBMCs were isolated by Ficoll-Histopaque density gradient centrifugation and then cryopreserved in liquid nitrogen vapor phase. Analytical flow cytometry was used to check the purity and quantity of each magnetically sorted T cell population. Genomic DNA was isolated from each sorted fraction and quantified by UV absorbance on a Nanodrop 2000c. Taken from cysteine to phenylalanine, the CDR3 has 13 residues. The entry retains the CDR3 DNA only, 39 bases that are in frame from base 1. Deletion took 5 bases off V and 2 bases off J, with a span of 9 bases between the germline ends. Based on the germline V gene, the CDR1 and CDR2 sequences are SNHLY and FYNNEI.

Details on this clone: This clone's antigen is unknown. It has no much larger one-base neighbor in the sample; base qualities were not kept.

The V gene is TRBV2 and the J gene is TRBJ1-1, with no reliable assignment of the D segment. This clonotype was sampled from a man aged 18 to 30 in good health. Some clones in this sample may be carry-over from other donors' samples. The sample consisted of memory CD4+ T cells from PBMCs. The sample's cell subset or site label, decoded: CD45RA-negative fraction. The CDR3 in this case is CASSPQINTEAFF. The nucleotide sequence is given as TGTGCCAGCAGTCCCCAGATCAACACTGAAGCTTTCTTT. Supplemented by the reference TRBV2 and TRBJ1-1 proteins around the CDR3, the complete variable domain is EPEVTQTPSHQVTQMGQEVILRCVPISNHLYFYWYRQILGQKVEFLVSFYNNEISEKSEIFDDQFSVERPDGSNFTLKIRSTKLEDSAMYFCASSPQINTEAFFGQGTRLTVV.